This entry lists 5 T cell receptor beta chains sequenced from one sample in a study of cytomegalovirus exposure and HLA in healthy donors. The PCR was carried out with 60 Vbeta primers and 13 Jbeta primers. This table comes from immunoSEQ multiplex PCR, and its TCRdb copy is limited to in-frame clones, with some not included. The sample holds more than 60,000 clones; under 80% are singletons and the top ten take more than 4.5%. Sequencing was done on a sample of PBMCs. These receptors came from a male donor in good health and CMV-seropositive.

Note on this clone: One end of the junction does not line up with germline, which may come from a read error. The chain couples TRBV4-1 to TRBJ2-7; the match to TRBD2 covers 13 bases. The CDR3 consists of 14 residues. Germline V lookup: CDR1 MGHRA, CDR2 YSYEKL. CDR3 sequence reads: CASSQAPLAGGLSF. The CDR3 DNA follows: TGCGCCAGCAGCCAGGCCCCACTAGCGGGGGGGCTGAGCTTC.

V gene TRBV2 combines with J gene TRBJ1-4, with TRBD1 matching over 9 bases. The ends lost 10 bases at V and 7 bases at J; junction bases unmatched: 10. The CDR3 sequence is 14 residues long. The germline gives CDR1 SNHLY, CDR2 FYNNEI. CDR3 sequence reads: CATVNRGRGEKLFF. Written as DNA, the CDR3 is TGTGCCACCGTAAACAGGGGGCGGGGTGAAAAACTGTTTTTT.

Comments on this clone: Distinct nucleotide sequences in the sample also encode this CDR3. The V call is TRBV30, the J call TRBJ1-5; 7 nucleotides line up with TRBD1. V lost 1 base to trimming and J lost 7 bases; unmatched junction nucleotides: 4. The germline CDR1 and CDR2 sequences are GTSNPN and SVGIG (reference sequence). The CDR3 has 13 residues. The CDR3 coding sequence is TGTGCCTGGAGTGGACAGGGCGGCCAGCCCCAGCATTTT. Its protein is CAWSGQGGQPQHF.

The chain employs TRBV11-3 and TRBJ2-7; 11 bases line up with TRBD1. J gave up 4 bases and V 4 bases, and 3 bases lay outside the gene matches. Germline CDR1 SGHNT, CDR2 YENEEA. This CDR3 has 14 amino acids. CDR3 amino acids: CASSSGTGGYEQYF. Here the CDR3 DNA reads TGTGCCAGCAGCTCCGGGACAGGGGGTTACGAGCAGTACTTC.

This chain connects TRBV15 to TRBJ1-1; TRBD1 might be the D (5 bases). CDR1 is LNHNV and CDR2 is YYDKDF in the germline V gene (reference sequence). The CDR3 spans 16 residues. V was pared by 4 bases and J by 1 base, with 16 bases between. CDR3 DNA sequence: TGTGCCACCAGCAAGGGCAGGGCTTGGACGAACACTGAAGCTTTCTTT. Amino acids: CATSKGRAWTNTEAFF.